Following are 13 T cell receptor beta chains from one sample sequenced in a study of cytomegalovirus exposure and HLA in healthy donors. Vbeta (60) and Jbeta (13) primers were used in the PCR. Profiling relied on immunoSEQ multiplex PCR, and the TCRdb table lists in-frame clones only, not all of them. The sample carries about 130,000 clones, 81% recorded once. The specimen was PBMCs. The receptors derive from a young man in good health and CMV-seronegative.

This sequence joins TRBV4-1 and TRBJ1-6; D is ambiguous. This CDR3 region has 16 residues. Trimming pared 3 bases from V and 6 bases from J, leaving 15 bases between. Germline V gene sequence: CDR1 MGHRA, CDR2 YSYEKL. Here the CDR3 reads CASSQESTVVNSPLHF. DNA of the CDR3: TGCGCCAGCAGCCAGGAGTCGACGGTGGTTAATTCACCCCTCCACTTT.

The chain links TRBV6-5 to TRBJ1-1; a weak D match, TRBD1 (5 bases). V was pared by 0 bases and J by 11 bases, with 10 bases between. The germline CDR1 and CDR2 sequences are MNHEY and SVGAGI. The CDR3 has 12 residues. CDR3 sequence reads: CASSYSGTLAFF. The CDR3 DNA follows: TGTGCCAGCAGTTACTCCGGGACTCTGGCTTTCTTT.

The genes are TRBV20-1 and TRBJ2-3; no reliable D call. Trimming removed 6 bases from V and 6 bases from J, with 7 bases in between. The CDR3 is made up of 10 amino acids. CDR1 and CDR2 (germline): DFQATT, SNEGSKA (reference sequence). DNA for the CDR3: TGCAGTGCCCCGGGTGATACGCAGTATTTT. Encoded protein: CSAPGDTQYF.

V is TRBV27 and J is TRBJ2-1; perhaps TRBD1 as D (6 bases). The germline V and J ends were trimmed by 6 bases and 5 bases, with 17 bases remaining between them. Germline V gene sequence: CDR1 MNHEY, CDR2 SMNVEV (reference sequence). This CDR3 is 15 amino acids long. CDR3 DNA: TGTGCCAGCAGCAGGGGCCGGGGCAGGGACAATGAGCAGTTCTTC. This gives the protein CASSRGRGRDNEQFF.

The chain has TRBV11-1 and TRBJ2-1; 8 bases agree with TRBD1. The germline V gene has CDR1 SGHAT and CDR2 FQDESV (reference sequence). The V and J ends lost 0 bases and 4 bases, in that order; junction bases with no gene match: 14. The CDR3 has 19 amino acids. CDR3 in DNA: TGTGCCAGCAGCTTAGCGCGGGTACCCGGGACAGGCTATTACAATGAGCAGTTCTTC. Translating gives CASSLARVPGTGYYNEQFF. Supplemented by reference TRBV11-1 and TRBJ2-1, the full variable domain reads EAEVAQSPRYKITEKSQAVAFWCDPISGHATLYWYRQILGQGPELLVQFQDESVVDDSQLPKDRFSAERLKGVDSTLKIQPAELGDSAMYLCASSLARVPGTGYYNEQFFGPGTRLTVL.

The chain links TRBV30 to TRBJ2-7; D perhaps matches TRBD1 (6 bases). V was shortened by 3 bases and J by 6 bases, with 9 bases between the two germline ends. The germline gives CDR1 GTSNPN, CDR2 SVGIG (reference sequence). The CDR3 runs 11 residues. This CDR3 is CAWSRGGEQYF. In nucleotides, the CDR3 is TGTGCCTGGAGCCGAGGGGGCGAGCAGTACTTC.

This clone was detected only a few times. The chain has TRBV5-1 and TRBJ1-1, with 10 nucleotides matching TRBD1. V dropped 7 bases and J dropped 4; count of bases not matched to a gene: 7. Per germline, CDR1 SGHRS and CDR2 YFSETQ. This CDR3 comprises 14 residues. The chain's CDR3 is CASGQGQGFTEAFF. CDR3 sequence (DNA): TGCGCCAGCGGGCAGGGACAGGGGTTCACTGAAGCTTTCTTT. The full variable domain, in which reference TRBV5-1 and TRBJ1-1 provide the parts outside the CDR3, is KAGVTQTPRYLIKTRGQQVTLSCSPISGHRSVSWYQQTPGQGLQFLFEYFSETQRNKGNFPGRFSGRQFSNSRSEMNVSTLELGDSALYLCASGQGQGFTEAFFGQGTRLTVV.

The chain uses TRBV30 and TRBJ2-7; 10 nucleotides line up with TRBD1. Germline V gene sequence: CDR1 GTSNPN, CDR2 SVGIG (reference sequence). Trimming took 1 base from V and 3 from J; bases not matched to a gene: 3. The CDR3 extends over 14 amino acids. The CDR3 spells CAWSAGTGDYEQYF. CDR3 nucleotides: TGTGCCTGGAGTGCCGGGACAGGGGACTACGAGCAGTACTTC.

V gene TRBV5-1 combines with J gene TRBJ1-2; 8 positions match TRBD1. CDR3 length: 15 amino acids. V was pared by 4 bases and J by 8 bases, with 13 bases of the junction left unmatched. Germline CDR1 is SGHRS and CDR2 is YFSETQ. CDR3 sequence reads: CASSLVGQEGSGYTF. The CDR3 DNA is TGCGCCAGCAGCCTGGTGGGACAGGAAGGGAGCGGCTACACCTTC.

CDR3 DNA: TGTGCCAGCAGATTTGGGCAGGGGGTCAATGAGCAGTTCTTC. This encodes CASRFGQGVNEQFF. The V gene is TRBV6-1, the J gene TRBJ2-1; 7 bases map to TRBD1. Germline trimming cut 6 bases from V and 6 bases from J; bases unmatched to any gene: 8. The germline V gene has CDR1 MNHNS and CDR2 SASEGT. The CDR3 has 14 residues.

V and J are TRBV7-2 and TRBJ1-1, with TRBD1 as a possible D gene (5 bases). Germline CDR1 reads SGHTA; CDR2 reads FQGNSA. Trimming took off 3 bases at V and 4 bases at J, with 9 bases between the two ends. The CDR3 consists of 13 residues. The CDR3 reads CASSFFGGTEAFF. The DNA for the CDR3 is TGTGCCAGCAGCTTTTTCGGGGGCACTGAAGCTTTCTTT.

This chain joins TRBV5-4 and TRBJ2-3, with 7 nucleotides matching TRBD2. Germline V gives CDR1 SGHNT, CDR2 YYREEE (reference sequence). V lost 3 bases and J lost 7; bases outside the gene matches: 14. The CDR3 extends over 16 amino acids. CDR3 in amino acids: CASSSKPGTTVHTQYF. CDR3 sequence (DNA): TGTGCCAGCAGCTCGAAACCCGGGACTACCGTCCATACGCAGTATTTT.

V is TRBV19 and J is TRBJ2-3; the D gene is possibly TRBD1 (5 bases). The CDR3 totals 12 residues. Germline CDR1 is LNHDA and CDR2 is SQIVND (reference sequence). The germline V and J ends were trimmed by 9 bases and 2 bases, with 9 bases remaining between them. This CDR3 is CASQGYTDTQYF. The CDR3 DNA sequence: TGTGCCAGCCAGGGTTACACAGATACGCAGTATTTT.